The clone carrying this TCR beta chain has only a few counts. This sample is part of a study of immune characterization of retroperitoneal liposarcoma. CDR1 and CDR2 (germline): MNHEY, SVGAGI. The CDR3 has 14 amino acids. The V segment lost 1 base and the J segment 2 bases; nucleotides outside the gene matches: 2. TCRdb itself ran the PCR reads through MiXCR, one entry per CDR3 protein. The table lists around 10,000 distinct CDR3 sequences, 22% of them singletons. This clonotype was sampled from a female donor with retroperitoneal liposarcoma. Sequenced: blood. This sequence joins TRBV6-5 and TRBJ2-7; 7 bases are shared with TRBD1. CDR3 in DNA: TGTGCCAGCAGTTACTTTCAGGGGGCCTACGAGCAGTACTTC. Its protein is CASSYFQGAYEQYF.